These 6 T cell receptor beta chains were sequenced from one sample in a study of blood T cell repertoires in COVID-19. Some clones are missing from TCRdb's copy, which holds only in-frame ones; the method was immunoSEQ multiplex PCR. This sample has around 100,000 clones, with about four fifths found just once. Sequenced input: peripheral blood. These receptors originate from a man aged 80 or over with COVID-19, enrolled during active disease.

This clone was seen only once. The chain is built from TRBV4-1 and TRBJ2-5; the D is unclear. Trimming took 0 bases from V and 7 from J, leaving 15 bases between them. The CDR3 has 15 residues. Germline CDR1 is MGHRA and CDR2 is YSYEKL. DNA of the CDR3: TGCGCCAGCAGCCAAGAATTAACTGGCGGTTGGACCCAGTACTTC. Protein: CASSQELTGGWTQYF.

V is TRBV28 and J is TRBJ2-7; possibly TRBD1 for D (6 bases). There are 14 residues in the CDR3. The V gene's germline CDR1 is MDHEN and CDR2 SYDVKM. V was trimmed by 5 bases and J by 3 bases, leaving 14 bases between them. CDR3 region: CASSQQGSGYEQYF. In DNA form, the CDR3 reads TGTGCCAGCAGTCAACAGGGATCCGGCTACGAGCAGTACTTC.

CDR3 protein: CASGRGANTGELFF. The CDR3 region has the DNA TGTGCCAGTGGGCGGGGCGCGAACACCGGGGAGCTGTTTTTT. This chain connects TRBV19 to TRBJ2-2; TRBD2 is a possible D gene (6 bases). Trimming pared 8 bases from V and 0 bases from J, leaving 10 bases between. Germline lookup yields CDR1 LNHDA and CDR2 SQIVND (reference sequence). The CDR3 is made up of 14 amino acids.

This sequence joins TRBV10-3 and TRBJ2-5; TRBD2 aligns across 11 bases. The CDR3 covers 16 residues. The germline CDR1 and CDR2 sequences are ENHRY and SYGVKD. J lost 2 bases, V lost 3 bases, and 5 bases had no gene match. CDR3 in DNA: TGTGCCATCAGTGACGGGGTAGCGGGGGGGCAAGAGACCCAGTACTTC. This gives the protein CAISDGVAGGQETQYF.

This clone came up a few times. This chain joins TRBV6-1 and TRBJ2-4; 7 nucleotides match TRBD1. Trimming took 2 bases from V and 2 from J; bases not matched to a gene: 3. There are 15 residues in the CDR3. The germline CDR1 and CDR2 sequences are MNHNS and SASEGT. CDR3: CASSENRGTKNIQYF. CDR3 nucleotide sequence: TGTGCCAGCAGTGAAAACAGGGGAACCAAAAACATTCAGTACTTC.

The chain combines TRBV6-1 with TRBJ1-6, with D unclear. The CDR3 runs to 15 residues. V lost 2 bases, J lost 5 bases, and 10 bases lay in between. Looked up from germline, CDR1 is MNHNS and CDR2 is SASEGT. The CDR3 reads CASSESYSNNSPLHF. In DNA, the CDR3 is TGTGCCAGCAGTGAATCCTACAGCAATAATTCACCCCTCCACTTT.